The 4 T cell receptor beta chains given below trace back to one sample, sequenced in a study of control samples from healthy donors and cancer patients. Assay: immunoSEQ multiplex PCR; the TCRdb copy retains only in-frame clones and omits some. The sample consists of some 20,000 clones, about 85% of them appearing once. The sequenced material came from PBMCs. These receptor sequences come from a man aged 60-69 years with head and neck cancer.

This chain connects TRBV30 to TRBJ1-2; 7 bases map to TRBD1. This CDR3 has 13 residues. Trimming cost V 8 bases and J 8 bases; bases outside gene matches: 14. Per the germline V gene, CDR1 is GTSNPN and CDR2 is SVGIG (reference sequence). CDR3 DNA sequence: TGTGCCCATGGACAGGTACGCGTAGCGGGCTACACCTTC. Encoded protein: CAHGQVRVAGYTF.

Comment on this clone: One end of the junction is discordant with germline, which a read error may explain. The same CDR3 also results from other DNA sequences found in this sample. The chain uses TRBV10-3 and TRBJ2-2; maybe TRBD2 (6 bases). This CDR3 has 16 amino acids. The germline V gene has CDR1 ENHRY and CDR2 SYGVKD. The CDR3 bases are TGTGCCATCAGTGAGTCGGGGGGATCGAACACCGGGGAGCTGTTCTTT. This gives the protein CAISESGGSNTGELFF.

The rearrangement joins TRBV11-2 to TRBJ2-2; D gene ambiguous. Germline loops: CDR1 SGHAT, CDR2 FQNNGV. V gave up 3 bases and J gave up 1 base, with 18 bases separating them. The length of the CDR3 is 18 residues. This chain's CDR3 is CASSFAGVLQLNTGELFF. The CDR3, as DNA: TGTGCCAGCAGCTTTGCAGGCGTCCTTCAATTGAACACCGGGGAGCTGTTTTTT.

The chain has TRBV29-1 and TRBJ1-2, with unresolved D. From germline, CDR1 is SQVTM and CDR2 ANQGSEA. The CDR3 has 14 amino acids. Trimming pared 2 bases from V and 6 bases from J, leaving 16 bases between. CDR3 protein: CSVEYLGRSDGYTF. As DNA, the CDR3 is TGCAGCGTTGAATATCTCGGGCGGTCGGATGGCTACACCTTC.